This TCR beta chain was retrieved from a study of molecular identifiers for immune sequencing clone quantification. Ten or more counts support this clonotype. This CDR3 spans 12 amino acids. CDR1 and CDR2 (germline): MNHEY, SVGAGI. Trimming stripped 5 bases from V and 4 bases from J, with 8 bases between. In TCRdb, the PCR reads were re-called with MiXCR into one record per CDR3 protein. The profile shows approximately 550,000 distinct CDR3 sequences, over 20% of them singletons. Naive CD8 T cell sorting was performed on the CD8+CD4-CCR7+CD45RA+ phenotype. The chain couples TRBV6-5 to TRBJ2-5; D gene ambiguous. Sequenced: naive CD8+ T cells from blood, with Jurkat cell RNA spiked in. Regarding subset: FACS-sorted CD8+CD4-CCR7+CD45RA+ naive T cells. This receptor was identified in a human donor in good health. Some libraries in this study had Jurkat cell RNA spiked in. This chain's CDR3 is CASSEAGETQYF. Written as DNA, the CDR3 is TGTGCCAGCAGTGAGGCTGGAGAGACCCAGTACTTC.